This T cell receptor beta chain stems from a study of shared clonotypes between healthy human individuals. Study as a whole: The plates for each donor numbered three CD4 naive, three CD4 memory, two CD8 naive and one CD8 memory.

The sample holds one count of this clone. The germline V gene has CDR1 SEHNR and CDR2 FQNEAQ (reference sequence). This CDR3 region has 17 residues. Trimming took 5 bases from V and 0 from J; bases not matched to a gene: 6. Profiling relied on immunoSEQ multiplex PCR, and the TCRdb table lists in-frame clones only, not all of them. The sample shows 2 million to 2.5 million clones, 95% of them seen only once. Material for sequencing was naive CD4+ T cells sorted from blood. Subset reported: CD45RA+ positively selected. The clonotype comes from a man aged 18 to 29 in good health. V and J are TRBV7-9 and TRBJ2-7, with 14 nucleotides matching TRBD2. The CDR3 DNA is TGTGCCAGCAGCCGGACTAGCGGGGGGACCAGCTCCTACGAGCAGTACTTC. This encodes CASSRTSGGTSSYEQYF.